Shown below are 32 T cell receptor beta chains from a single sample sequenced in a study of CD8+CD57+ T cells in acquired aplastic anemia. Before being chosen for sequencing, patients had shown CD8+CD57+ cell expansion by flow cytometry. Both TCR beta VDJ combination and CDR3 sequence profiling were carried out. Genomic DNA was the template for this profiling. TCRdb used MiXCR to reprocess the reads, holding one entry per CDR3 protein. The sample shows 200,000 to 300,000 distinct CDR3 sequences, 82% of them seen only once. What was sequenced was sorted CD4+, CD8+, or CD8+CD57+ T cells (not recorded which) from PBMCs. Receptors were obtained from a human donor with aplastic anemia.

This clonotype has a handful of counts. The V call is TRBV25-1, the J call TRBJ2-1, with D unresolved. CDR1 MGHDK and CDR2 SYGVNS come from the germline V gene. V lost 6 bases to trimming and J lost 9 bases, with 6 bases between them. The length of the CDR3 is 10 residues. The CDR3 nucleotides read TGTGCCAGCAGCCTGGGTGAGCAGTTCTTC. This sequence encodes CASSLGEQFF.

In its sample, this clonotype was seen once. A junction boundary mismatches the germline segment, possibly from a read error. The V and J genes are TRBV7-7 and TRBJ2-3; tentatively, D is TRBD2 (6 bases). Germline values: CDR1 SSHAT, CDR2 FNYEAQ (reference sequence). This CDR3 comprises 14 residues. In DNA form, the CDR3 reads TGTGCTAGCACCGGAGGGGAAGGACACGATGCGCCTTGGTTT. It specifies CASTGGEGHDAPWF. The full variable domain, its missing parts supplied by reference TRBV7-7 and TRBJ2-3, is GAGVSQSPRYKVTKRGQDVTLRCDPISSHATLYWYQQALGQGPEFLTYFNYEAQPDKSGLPSDRFSAERPEGSISTLTIQRTEQRDSAMYRCASTGGEGHDAPWFGPGTRLTVL.

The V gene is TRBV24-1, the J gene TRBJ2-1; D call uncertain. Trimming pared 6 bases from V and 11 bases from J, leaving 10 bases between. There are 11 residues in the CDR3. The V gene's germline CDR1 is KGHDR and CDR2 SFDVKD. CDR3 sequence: CATSFGPQQFF. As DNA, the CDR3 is TGTGCCACCAGTTTTGGGCCCCAGCAGTTCTTC.

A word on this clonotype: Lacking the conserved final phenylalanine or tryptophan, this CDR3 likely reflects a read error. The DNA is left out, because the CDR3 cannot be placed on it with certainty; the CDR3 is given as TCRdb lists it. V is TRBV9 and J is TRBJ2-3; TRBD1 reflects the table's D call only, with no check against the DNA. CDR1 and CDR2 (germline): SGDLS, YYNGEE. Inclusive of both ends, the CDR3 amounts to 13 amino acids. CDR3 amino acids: CASSDRGTDMDYV.

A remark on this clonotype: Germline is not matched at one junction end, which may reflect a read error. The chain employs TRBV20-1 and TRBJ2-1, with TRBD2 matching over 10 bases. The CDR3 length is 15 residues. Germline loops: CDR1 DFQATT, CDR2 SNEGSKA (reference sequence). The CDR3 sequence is CSASPRAGGPNEQFF. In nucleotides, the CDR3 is TGCAGCGCTAGCCCCCGAGCGGGAGGGCCCAATGAGCAGTTCTTC.

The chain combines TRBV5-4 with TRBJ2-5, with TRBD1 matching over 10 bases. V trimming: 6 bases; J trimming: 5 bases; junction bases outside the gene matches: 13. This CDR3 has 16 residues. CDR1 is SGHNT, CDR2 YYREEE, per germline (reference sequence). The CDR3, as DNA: TGTGCCAGCAACCGAGCTGGCGACAGGGGGCAGGAGACCCAGTACTTC. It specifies CASNRAGDRGQETQYF. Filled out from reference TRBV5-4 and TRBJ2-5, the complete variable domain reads ETGVTQSPTHLIKTRGQQVTLRCSSQSGHNTVSWYQQALGQGPQFIFQYYREEENGRGNFPPRFSGLQFPNYSSELNVNALELDDSALYLCASNRAGDRGQETQYFGPGTRLLVL.

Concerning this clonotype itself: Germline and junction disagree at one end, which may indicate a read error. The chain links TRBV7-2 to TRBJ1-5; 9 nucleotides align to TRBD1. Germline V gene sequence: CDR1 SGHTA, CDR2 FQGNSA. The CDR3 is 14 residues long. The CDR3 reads CASSLTGGADHRHF. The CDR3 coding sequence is TGTGCCAGCAGCTTAACAGGGGGCGCCGACCACCGGCACTTT.

CDR3 bases: TGCAGCGTTGTTCGGCTGTTGAACACTGAAGCTTTCTTT. It yields the protein CSVVRLLNTEAFF. The J gene is TRBJ1-1, the V gene TRBV29-1; no definite D call. This CDR3 region has 13 residues. Germline V gives CDR1 SQVTM, CDR2 ANQGSEA. Deletions cut 4 bases from V and 0 bases from J, with 9 bases between.

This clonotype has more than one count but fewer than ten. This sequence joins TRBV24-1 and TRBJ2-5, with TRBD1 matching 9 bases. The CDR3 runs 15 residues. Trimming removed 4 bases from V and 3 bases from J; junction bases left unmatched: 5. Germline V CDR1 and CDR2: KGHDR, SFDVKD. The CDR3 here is CATSDRDRGKETQYF. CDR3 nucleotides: TGTGCCACCAGTGACCGTGACAGGGGGAAAGAGACCCAGTACTTC.

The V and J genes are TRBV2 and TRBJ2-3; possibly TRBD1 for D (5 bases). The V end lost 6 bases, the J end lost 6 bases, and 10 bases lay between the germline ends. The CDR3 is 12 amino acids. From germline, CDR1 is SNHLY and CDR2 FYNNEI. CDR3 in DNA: TGTGCCAGCAGACCTGACAGCGATACGCAGTATTTT. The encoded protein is CASRPDSDTQYF.

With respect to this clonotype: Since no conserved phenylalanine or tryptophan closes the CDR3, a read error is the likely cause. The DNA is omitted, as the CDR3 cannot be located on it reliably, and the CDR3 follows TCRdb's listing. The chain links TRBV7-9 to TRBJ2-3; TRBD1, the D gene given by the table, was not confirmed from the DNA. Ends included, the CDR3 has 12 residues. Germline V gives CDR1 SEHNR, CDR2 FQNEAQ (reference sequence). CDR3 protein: CASSVERGGRYD.

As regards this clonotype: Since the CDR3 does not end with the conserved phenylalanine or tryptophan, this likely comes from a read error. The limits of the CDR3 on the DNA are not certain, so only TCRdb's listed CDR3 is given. CDR3 in amino acids: CASSIQSGGHNEQLFV. This chain joins TRBV19 and TRBJ2-1; the listed D gene, TRBD2, was not tested against the DNA. Germline V lookup: CDR1 LNHDA, CDR2 SQIVND (reference sequence). The CDR3 numbers 16 amino acids, ends counted.

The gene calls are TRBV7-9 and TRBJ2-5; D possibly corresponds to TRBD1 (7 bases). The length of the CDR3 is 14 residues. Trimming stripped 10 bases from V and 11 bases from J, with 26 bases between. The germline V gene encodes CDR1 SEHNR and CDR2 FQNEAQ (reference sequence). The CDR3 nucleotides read TGTGCCACCAGTGGAGGGGGCATGCAAGAGCCGCAGTACTTC. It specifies CATSGGGMQEPQYF.

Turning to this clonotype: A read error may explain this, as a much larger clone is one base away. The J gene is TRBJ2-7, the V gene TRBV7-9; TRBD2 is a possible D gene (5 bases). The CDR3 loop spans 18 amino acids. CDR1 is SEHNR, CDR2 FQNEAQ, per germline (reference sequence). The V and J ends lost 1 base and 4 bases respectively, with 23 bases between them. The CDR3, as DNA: TGTGCCAGCAGCTTAGTACCCGGGGAGCTGTTTCTTGGATACGAGCAGTACGTC. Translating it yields CASSLVPGELFLGYEQYV.

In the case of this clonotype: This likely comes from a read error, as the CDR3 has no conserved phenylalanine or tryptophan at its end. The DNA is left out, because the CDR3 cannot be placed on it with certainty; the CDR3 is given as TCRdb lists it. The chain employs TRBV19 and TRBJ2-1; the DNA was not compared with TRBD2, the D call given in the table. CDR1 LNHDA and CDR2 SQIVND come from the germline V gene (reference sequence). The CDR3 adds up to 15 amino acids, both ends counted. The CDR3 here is CASSITSGANNELFV.

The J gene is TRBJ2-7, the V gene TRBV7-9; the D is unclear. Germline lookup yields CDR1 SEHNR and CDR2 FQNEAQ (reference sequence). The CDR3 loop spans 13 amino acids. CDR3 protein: CASSLPGSYEHNV. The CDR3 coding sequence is TGTGCCAGCAGCCTACCGGGTAGCTACGAGCACAACGTC.

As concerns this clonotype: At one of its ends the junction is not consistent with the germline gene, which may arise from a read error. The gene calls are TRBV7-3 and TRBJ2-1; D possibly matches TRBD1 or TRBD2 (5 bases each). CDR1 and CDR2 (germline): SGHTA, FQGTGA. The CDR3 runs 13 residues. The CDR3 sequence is CASSLSPGPEQFF. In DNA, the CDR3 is TGTGCTAGCAGCTTATCCCCGGGGCCTGAGCAGTTCTTC.

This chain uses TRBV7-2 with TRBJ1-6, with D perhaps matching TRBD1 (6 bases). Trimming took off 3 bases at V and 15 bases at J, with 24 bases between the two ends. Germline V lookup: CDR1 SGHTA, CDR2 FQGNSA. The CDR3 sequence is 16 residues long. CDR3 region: CASSLGALREQYFLHF. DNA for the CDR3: TGTGCCAGCAGCTTGGGGGCCTTACGCGAGCAGTACTTCCTCCACTTT.

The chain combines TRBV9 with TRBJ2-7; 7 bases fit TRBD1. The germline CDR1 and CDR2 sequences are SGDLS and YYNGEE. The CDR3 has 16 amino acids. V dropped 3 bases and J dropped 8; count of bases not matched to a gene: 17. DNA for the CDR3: TGTGCCAGCAGCGCACCGGGACAGACCACAGTTACGCAGCAGTACGTC. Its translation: CASSAPGQTTVTQQYV.

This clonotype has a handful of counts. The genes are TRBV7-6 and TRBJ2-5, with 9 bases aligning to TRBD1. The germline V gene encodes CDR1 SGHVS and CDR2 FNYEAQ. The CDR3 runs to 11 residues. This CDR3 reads CTGQGFETQYF. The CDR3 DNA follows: TGTACCGGACAGGGGTTTGAGACCCAGTACTTC.

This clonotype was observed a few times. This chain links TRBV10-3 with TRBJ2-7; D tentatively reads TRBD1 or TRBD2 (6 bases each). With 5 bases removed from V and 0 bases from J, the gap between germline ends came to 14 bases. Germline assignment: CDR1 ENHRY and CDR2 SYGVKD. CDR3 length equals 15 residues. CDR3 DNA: TGTGCCATCAGTCGGGGGCCCGACACCTCCTACGAGCAGTACTTC. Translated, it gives CAISRGPDTSYEQYF.

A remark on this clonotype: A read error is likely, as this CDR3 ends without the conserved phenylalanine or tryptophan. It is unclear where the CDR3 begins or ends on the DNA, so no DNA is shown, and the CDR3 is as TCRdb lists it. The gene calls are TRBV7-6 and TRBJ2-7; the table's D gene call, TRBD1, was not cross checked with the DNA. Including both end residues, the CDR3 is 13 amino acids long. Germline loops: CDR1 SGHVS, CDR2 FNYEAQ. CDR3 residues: CASSLQGEYEQSQ.

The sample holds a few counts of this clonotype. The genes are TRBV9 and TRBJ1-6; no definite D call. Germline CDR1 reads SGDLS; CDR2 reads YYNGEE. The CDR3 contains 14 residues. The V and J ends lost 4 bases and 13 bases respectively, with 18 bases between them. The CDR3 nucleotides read TGTGCCAGCAGCTTGAGTTCCTATAGTGCCCCCCTCCACTTT. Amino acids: CASSLSSYSAPLHF.

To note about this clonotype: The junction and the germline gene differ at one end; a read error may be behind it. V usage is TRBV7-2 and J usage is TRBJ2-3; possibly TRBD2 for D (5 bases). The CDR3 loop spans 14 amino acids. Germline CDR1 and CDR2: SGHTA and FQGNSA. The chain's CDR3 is CASSLAAGVTATHF. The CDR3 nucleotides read TGTGCCAGCAGCTTAGCGGCGGGCGTCACAGCTACGCATTTT.

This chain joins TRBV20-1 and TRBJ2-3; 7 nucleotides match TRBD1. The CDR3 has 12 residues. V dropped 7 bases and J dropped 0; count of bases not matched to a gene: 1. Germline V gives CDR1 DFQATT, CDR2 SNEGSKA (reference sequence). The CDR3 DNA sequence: TGCAGTGAGGACAGGAGCACAGATACGCAGTATTTT. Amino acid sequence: CSEDRSTDTQYF.

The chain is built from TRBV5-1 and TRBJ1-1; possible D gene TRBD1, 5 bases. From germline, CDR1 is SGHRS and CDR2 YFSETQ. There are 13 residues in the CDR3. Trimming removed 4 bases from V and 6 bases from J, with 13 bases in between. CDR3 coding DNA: TGCGCCAGCAGCCTCACAGGTTACTCTGAAGCTTTCTTT. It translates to CASSLTGYSEAFF. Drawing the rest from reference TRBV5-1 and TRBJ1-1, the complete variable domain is KAGVTQTPRYLIKTRGQQVTLSCSPISGHRSVSWYQQTPGQGLQFLFEYFSETQRNKGNFPGRFSGRQFSNSRSEMNVSTLELGDSALYLCASSLTGYSEAFFGQGTRLTVV.

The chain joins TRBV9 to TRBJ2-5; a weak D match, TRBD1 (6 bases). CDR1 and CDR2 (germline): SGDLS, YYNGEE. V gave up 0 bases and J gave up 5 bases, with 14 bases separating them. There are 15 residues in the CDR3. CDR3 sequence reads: CASSVGGGPHETQYF. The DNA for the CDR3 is TGTGCCAGCAGCGTAGGAGGGGGACCCCATGAGACCCAGTACTTC.

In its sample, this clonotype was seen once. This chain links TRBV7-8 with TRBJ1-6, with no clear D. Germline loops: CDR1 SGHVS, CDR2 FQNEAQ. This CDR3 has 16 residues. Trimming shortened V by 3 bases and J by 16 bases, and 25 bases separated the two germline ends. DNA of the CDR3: TGTGCCAGCAGCTTCGCGGAAGGCCCCGATACGCAGCATCTCCACTTT. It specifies CASSFAEGPDTQHLHF.

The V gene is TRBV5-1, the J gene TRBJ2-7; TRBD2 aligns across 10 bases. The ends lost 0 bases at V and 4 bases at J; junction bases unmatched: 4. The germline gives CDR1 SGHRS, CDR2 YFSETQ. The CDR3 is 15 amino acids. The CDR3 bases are TGCGCCAGCAGCTTGGGGGTAGCGGGAGGTTACGAGCAGTACGTC. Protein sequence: CASSLGVAGGYEQYV.

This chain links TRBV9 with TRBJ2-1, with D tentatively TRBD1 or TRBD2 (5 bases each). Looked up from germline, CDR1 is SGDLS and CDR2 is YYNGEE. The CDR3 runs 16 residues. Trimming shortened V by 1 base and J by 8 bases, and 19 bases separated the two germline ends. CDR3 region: CASSVRSGEGSDEQFF. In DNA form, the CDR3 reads TGTGCCAGCAGCGTACGGAGTGGCGAGGGGAGCGATGAGCAGTTCTTC.

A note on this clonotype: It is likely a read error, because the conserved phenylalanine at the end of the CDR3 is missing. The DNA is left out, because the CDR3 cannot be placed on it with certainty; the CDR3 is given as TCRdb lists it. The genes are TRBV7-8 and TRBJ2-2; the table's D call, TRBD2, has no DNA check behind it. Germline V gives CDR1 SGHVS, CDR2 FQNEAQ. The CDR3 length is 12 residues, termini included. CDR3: CASSLVGGDQSQ.

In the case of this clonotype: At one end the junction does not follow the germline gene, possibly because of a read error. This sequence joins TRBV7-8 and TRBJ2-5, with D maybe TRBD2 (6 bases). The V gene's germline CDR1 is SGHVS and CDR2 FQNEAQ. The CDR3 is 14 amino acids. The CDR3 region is CATSLAAGPETQYF. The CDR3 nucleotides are TGTGCCACCAGCTTAGCGGCAGGCCCAGAGACCCAGTACTTC.